A selection of T cell receptor beta chains follows, all from one sample in a study of T cells after somatic rescue of genetic block. Profiled with immunoSEQ multiplex PCR; TCRdb holds only in-frame clones, not every one. The sample lists roughly 12,000 clones, around 84% occurring once. The sequencing input was peripheral blood mononuclear cells (PBMCs). The receptor source for this set is a boy between 10 and 17 years old. Each CDR3 is given with its conserved first and last residue.

TRBV25-1,CASSSYRRHSGNTIYF
TRBV25-1,CASRPRGGNQPQHF
TRBV5-8,CASSLKVGVMNTEAFF
TRBV5-1,CASSLGGPGQGTDTQYF
TRBV7-2,CASSLRRGENIQYF
TRBV29-1,CSVEETGTNTGELFF
TRBV7-9,CASSPAGISSDTQYF
TRBV7-9,CASSPPGISNYGYTF
TRBV5-1,CASSPYFSNEQFF
TRBV7-8,CASSLGLGGDEQFF
TRBV7-8,CASSILVGGPGEQFF
TRBV7-9,CASSQRVGGGNEKLFF
TRBV18,CASSPLTFSGGNEKLFF
TRBV9,CASSASAHTDTQYF
TRBV29-1,CSVVAVGSYNEQFF
TRBV11-2,CASSLVVSGGEQYF
TRBV5-1,CASSLPGDRSGSGANVLTF
TRBV27,CASSESGNHYEQYF
TRBV4-1,CASSQAGQANYGYTF
TRBV2,CASSPGVGETQYF
TRBV11-2,CASSLSPTDYTEAFF
TRBV7-2,CASSLNGGGKALYEQYF
TRBV21-1,CASSKARDFNSPLHF
TRBV7-3,CASSKHQTGRSDYGYTF
TRBV7-9,CASTPIRSISSYNEQFF
TRBV4-3,CASSQDRVAGGMLYEQYF
TRBV13,CASSLGGLRYGYTF
TRBV20-1,CSALGNEQFF
TRBV11-2,CASSPFREPLYEQYF
TRBV27,CASSLIGFGTVNAEAFF
TRBV6-5,CASSPIRDRVSEQYF
TRBV29-1,CSVPRGEQGGYTF
TRBV7-2,CASSYGQVSYEQYF
TRBV7-2,CASSLLGTQAFF
TRBV28,CASSTQGGTEAFF
TRBV6-1,CASRNKNTGELFF
TRBV7-2,CASSLEGPGGEQFF
TRBV2,CASVRGPDTQYF
TRBV7-2,CASSFIRQGIRANYGYTF
TRBV6-1,CASTDRLDGYTF
TRBV9,CASSAGLADYEQYF
TRBV6-6,CASRTGPPEKLFF
TRBV7-9,CASSLSSSGRHEQYF
TRBV27,CASSLFGLAGPNTGELFF
TRBV7-9,CASSLNSGNGYTF
TRBV6-5,CASRGSSYNEQFF
TRBV7-2,CASSLYVGNTIYF
TRBV29-1,CSVVLAGIDTQYF
TRBV5-4,CASSQDREREQFF